Each of the 30 T cell receptor beta chains below was sequenced from the same sample in a study of cytomegalovirus exposure and HLA in healthy donors. The PCR employed 60 Vbeta primers together with 13 Jbeta primers. Data came from immunoSEQ multiplex PCR; TCRdb stores just in-frame clones and leaves some out. In total, the table holds roughly 40,000 clones. The sequenced sample was PBMCs. The source of these receptors is a male donor in good health and CMV-seronegative.

V usage is TRBV25-1 and J usage is TRBJ1-2, with unresolved D. Germline V lookup: CDR1 MGHDK, CDR2 SYGVNS. Trimming removed 5 bases from V and 0 bases from J, with 13 bases in between. The CDR3 is 15 amino acids. In nucleotides, the CDR3 is TGTGCCAGCAGTACGGCCAGACACGCTAACTATGGCTACACCTTC. Translated, it gives CASSTARHANYGYTF.

This chain uses TRBV9 with TRBJ2-2; D is perhaps TRBD2 (5 bases). The V gene lost 5 bases and the J gene lost 7 bases, with 15 bases spanning the gap. Germline V gene lookup returns CDR1 SGDLS and CDR2 YYNGEE. The CDR3 length is 14 residues. The DNA for the CDR3 is TGTGCCAGCAGGGGAGACCCTAGTGTCGGGGAGCTGTTTTTT. Its translation: CASRGDPSVGELFF.

The V call is TRBV15, the J call TRBJ2-7; weak D call: TRBD1 (6 bases). Germline CDR1 LNHNV, CDR2 YYDKDF (reference sequence). This CDR3 is 14 amino acids long. V dropped 0 bases and J dropped 4 bases, with 10 bases sitting between them. The CDR3 is CATSRDQDRYEQYF. CDR3 sequence (DNA): TGTGCCACCAGCAGAGATCAGGACAGATACGAGCAGTACTTC.

This chain connects TRBV11-2 to TRBJ2-7, with D possibly matching TRBD1 (6 bases). Germline V lookup: CDR1 SGHAT, CDR2 FQNNGV. Trimming shortened V by 4 bases and J by 6 bases, and 19 bases separated the two germline ends. This CDR3 has 15 amino acids. The CDR3 DNA follows: TGTGCCAGCAGCTCGGGACACCAGATTAGGGTCGAGCAGTACTTC. This gives the protein CASSSGHQIRVEQYF.

The chain carries TRBV27 and TRBJ2-1; TRBD2 might be the D (6 bases). The CDR3 contains 15 residues. V lost 5 bases, J lost 0 bases, and 11 bases lay in between. Germline V lookup: CDR1 MNHEY, CDR2 SMNVEV (reference sequence). The CDR3: CASSPASASYNEQFF. The CDR3 region has the DNA TGTGCCAGCAGTCCCGCTAGCGCCTCCTACAATGAGCAGTTCTTC.

V usage is TRBV5-1 and J usage is TRBJ1-2; D may be TRBD1 (6 bases). The germline V gene has CDR1 SGHRS and CDR2 YFSETQ. The CDR3 extends over 14 amino acids. The germline V and J ends were trimmed by 4 bases and 6 bases, with 16 bases remaining between them. The CDR3 sequence is CASSRSGDSNGYTF. Here the CDR3 DNA reads TGCGCCAGCAGCCGTTCAGGGGATTCTAATGGCTACACCTTC.

The gene calls are TRBV7-2 and TRBJ1-1, with TRBD1 as a possible D gene (6 bases). The CDR3 runs to 14 residues. Between the trimmed V and J ends, which lost 7 bases and 5 bases, there was a span of 17 bases. From germline, CDR1 is SGHTA and CDR2 FQGNSA. The CDR3 coding sequence is TGTGCCAGCACCCAGGACAGATTTAGGACTGAAGCTTTCTTT. Its protein is CASTQDRFRTEAFF.

V is TRBV6-1 and J is TRBJ1-2; tentatively, D is TRBD1 (5 bases). The CDR3 covers 14 residues. Trimming shortened V by 2 bases and J by 2 bases, and 9 bases separated the two germline ends. CDR1 MNHNS and CDR2 SASEGT come from the germline V gene. CDR3 nucleotide sequence: TGTGCCAGCAGTGAACAAGGGGCCAACTATGGCTACACCTTC. Translating it yields CASSEQGANYGYTF.

The chain uses TRBV6-6 and TRBJ2-5; TRBD2 agrees at 8 bases. TRBJ2-7 matches the DNA end more closely, so the J call is doubtful. This CDR3 comprises 14 residues. CDR1 is MNHNY and CDR2 is SVGAGI in the germline V gene (reference sequence). The DNA of the CDR3 is TGTGCCAGCAGTCGGACGGGGGGGGACGACGAGCAGTACTTC. This encodes CASSRTGGDDEQYF.

The chain couples TRBV10-3 to TRBJ2-5; the D is unclear. V lost 2 bases and J 3 bases, leaving 10 bases between the germline ends. The CDR3 runs 14 residues. In germline, CDR1 is ENHRY, CDR2 SYGVKD. CDR3 sequence reads: CAISEEEAEETQYF. Written as DNA, the CDR3 is TGTGCCATCAGTGAGGAGGAAGCAGAAGAGACCCAGTACTTC.

The V call is TRBV9, the J call TRBJ2-1; 8 bases map to TRBD2. The V gene end was trimmed by 3 bases and the J gene end by 2 bases; junction bases not matched to a gene: 7. Germline V gives CDR1 SGDLS, CDR2 YYNGEE. The CDR3 runs 16 residues. CDR3 DNA: TGTGCCAGCAGCGCAATGACTAGCGCGACCTACAATGAGCAGTTCTTC. Its protein product is CASSAMTSATYNEQFF.

The chain couples TRBV6-5 to TRBJ2-3; tentatively, D is TRBD2 (6 bases). Per germline, CDR1 MNHEY and CDR2 SVGAGI. The CDR3 runs 14 residues. V lost 7 bases, J lost 2 bases, and 13 bases lay in between. The CDR3 protein is CASTGTPYTDTQYF. CDR3 sequence (DNA): TGTGCCAGCACCGGGACTCCATACACAGATACGCAGTATTTT.

The rearrangement links TRBV7-6 to TRBJ2-3; no clear D gene. Germline values: CDR1 SGHVS, CDR2 FNYEAQ. The length of the CDR3 is 14 residues. The V end was cut by 5 bases, the J end by 0 bases, with 9 bases between. CDR3 sequence reads: CASSPSISTDTQYF. The CDR3 DNA reads as TGTGCCAGCAGCCCTAGTATCAGCACAGATACGCAGTATTTT.

This sequence joins TRBV10-1 and TRBJ1-1; D possibly corresponds to TRBD1 (6 bases). The CDR3 sequence is 16 residues long. The germline V gene has CDR1 WNHNN and CDR2 SYGVQD (reference sequence). V was cut by 4 bases and J by 3 bases, with 18 bases left in between. The DNA of the CDR3 is TGCGCCAGCAGTGCCGCCCAGGGAGGGGGAGACACTGAAGCTTTCTTT. Protein: CASSAAQGGGDTEAFF.

V gene TRBV30 combines with J gene TRBJ2-7; TRBD2 aligns across 11 bases. The CDR3 contains 14 residues. CDR1 is GTSNPN, CDR2 SVGIG, per germline (reference sequence). The V segment lost 3 bases and the J segment 4 bases; nucleotides outside the gene matches: 5. The CDR3 coding sequence is TGTGCCTGGAGAAGACTAGCGGGGCGTTACGAGCAGTACTTC. This encodes CAWRRLAGRYEQYF.

As DNA, the CDR3 is TGCGCCAGCAGCCCGCGGGGCCTGGGAACTGAAGCTTTCTTT. This sequence encodes CASSPRGLGTEAFF. The chain joins TRBV5-1 to TRBJ1-1, with a tentative D call TRBD1 (5 bases). V gave up 4 bases and J gave up 5 bases, with 15 bases separating them. Germline CDR1 reads SGHRS; CDR2 reads YFSETQ. The CDR3 length is 14 residues.

This CDR3 reads CASGTSGSPVYEQYF. The CDR3 region has the DNA TGTGCCAGCGGAACTAGCGGGAGCCCAGTATACGAGCAGTACTTC. V is TRBV28 and J is TRBJ2-7, with 11 nucleotides matching TRBD2. The CDR3 length is 15 residues. Germline CDR1 and CDR2: MDHEN and SYDVKM. V gave up 8 bases and J gave up 4 bases; unmatched junction bases: 10.

The rearrangement joins TRBV11-2 to TRBJ1-1; D gene uncertain. Germline V CDR1 and CDR2: SGHAT, FQNNGV. There are 11 residues in the CDR3. Trimming removed 1 base at V and 8 bases at J, with 5 bases between. The DNA for the CDR3 is TGTGCCAGCAGCTTAGGAGCAGAAGCTTTCTTT. The encoded protein is CASSLGAEAFF.

The chain carries TRBV4-2 and TRBJ2-5, with D maybe TRBD2 (5 bases). Germline V gene data show CDR1 as LGHNA and CDR2 as YNFKEQ. The CDR3 covers 14 residues. The germline V and J ends were trimmed by 1 base and 4 bases, with 10 bases remaining between them. CDR3 loop: CASSQAGGGETQYF. The CDR3 DNA follows: TGTGCCAGCAGCCAAGCAGGAGGTGGAGAGACCCAGTACTTC.

The V and J genes are TRBV15 and TRBJ2-7; D is unresolved. Trimming removed 0 bases at V and 3 bases at J, with 3 bases between. Germline CDR1 and CDR2: LNHNV and YYDKDF (reference sequence). This CDR3 is 12 amino acids long. CDR3 sequence (DNA): TGTGCCACCAGCAGAGACCACTACGAGCAGTACTTC. It specifies CATSRDHYEQYF.

This chain joins TRBV6-5 and TRBJ1-4; D call uncertain. The V end was cut by 5 bases, the J end by 8 bases, with 15 bases between. Per the germline V gene, CDR1 is MNHEY and CDR2 is SVGAGI. There are 14 residues in the CDR3. The CDR3 region has the DNA TGTGCCAGCAGTGCCGACGGGAGAGGGGAAAAACTGTTTTTT. It yields the protein CASSADGRGEKLFF.

This chain connects TRBV19 to TRBJ2-2; D is uncertain. Between the trimmed V and J ends, which lost 4 bases and 5 bases, there was a span of 8 bases. Germline V gene lookup returns CDR1 LNHDA and CDR2 SQIVND (reference sequence). CDR3 length: 13 residues. DNA for the CDR3: TGTGCCAGTAGTAGGCCCAGGACCGGGGAGCTGTTTTTT. It encodes CASSRPRTGELFF.

V and J are TRBV7-9 and TRBJ2-7, with 12 nucleotides matching TRBD2. V lost 9 bases, J lost 2 bases, and 2 bases stayed unmatched. This CDR3 region has 13 residues. The germline V gene encodes CDR1 SEHNR and CDR2 FQNEAQ (reference sequence). This chain's CDR3 is CASSSGRAYEQYF. The CDR3 region has the DNA TGTGCCAGTTCTAGCGGGAGGGCCTACGAGCAGTACTTC.

The chain employs TRBV11-2 and TRBJ2-7; D is perhaps TRBD2 (5 bases). The V end was cut by 3 bases, the J end by 3 bases, with 15 bases between. The CDR3 has 15 residues. The germline V gene encodes CDR1 SGHAT and CDR2 FQNNGV. The CDR3 sequence: CASSFEREMHYEQYF. The CDR3 bases are TGTGCCAGCAGCTTTGAACGGGAAATGCACTACGAGCAGTACTTC.

The J gene is TRBJ1-5, the V gene TRBV28, with 8 bases fitting TRBD1. The J segment lost 3 bases and the V segment lost 6 bases, leaving 16 bases of the junction unmatched. Germline V CDR1 and CDR2: MDHEN, SYDVKM. There are 18 residues in the CDR3. In nucleotides, the CDR3 is TGTGCCAGCAGGGGCCTTGGACAGGGCCGAAGAACCAATCAGCCCCAGCATTTT. Amino acids: CASRGLGQGRRTNQPQHF.

The rearrangement uses TRBV5-6 and TRBJ2-7, with TRBD1 matching 9 bases. V trimming: 2 bases; J trimming: 2 bases; junction bases outside the gene matches: 5. CDR1 SGHDT and CDR2 YYEEEE come from the germline V gene. CDR3 size: 15 residues. The CDR3 here is CASSLKGQGPYEQYF. As DNA, the CDR3 is TGTGCCAGCAGCTTAAAGGGACAGGGTCCCTACGAGCAGTACTTC.

CDR3 DNA sequence: TGTGCCAGCAGTACCTCCGGGACAGGGGGCAACGAGCAGTACTTC. It codes for CASSTSGTGGNEQYF. V and J are TRBV28 and TRBJ2-5; TRBD1 matches 12 bases. The DNA end favors TRBJ2-7, so the J call may be wrong. This CDR3 has 15 residues. The V gene's germline CDR1 is MDHEN and CDR2 SYDVKM.

For the CDR3, the DNA is TGTGCCAGCAGTAGGACAGGGAGCTCCTACGAGCAGTACTTC. Translating it yields CASSRTGSSYEQYF. The J gene is TRBJ2-7, the V gene TRBV6-1; 8 bases align to TRBD1. Per germline, CDR1 MNHNS and CDR2 SASEGT. CDR3 length: 14 amino acids. V was clipped by 5 bases and J by 0 bases; unmatched bases: 3.

The rearrangement uses TRBV6-5 and TRBJ1-4; D is unresolved. Germline CDR1 MNHEY, CDR2 SVGAGI. V shed 5 bases and J shed 8 bases, with 12 bases lying between them. The CDR3 is 13 residues long. CDR3 bases: TGTGCCAGCAGTCCCCCGGAGAGCGAAAAACTGTTTTTT. Its protein product is CASSPPESEKLFF.

V and J are TRBV29-1 and TRBJ2-2, with 7 bases identical to TRBD2. The CDR3 totals 15 residues. Germline lookup yields CDR1 SQVTM and CDR2 ANQGSEA. The J segment lost 7 bases and the V segment lost 7 bases, leaving 15 bases of the junction unmatched. The CDR3: CSGTLSGKGYGELFF. The CDR3 coding sequence is TGCAGCGGGACACTGAGCGGGAAGGGGTACGGGGAGCTGTTTTTT.